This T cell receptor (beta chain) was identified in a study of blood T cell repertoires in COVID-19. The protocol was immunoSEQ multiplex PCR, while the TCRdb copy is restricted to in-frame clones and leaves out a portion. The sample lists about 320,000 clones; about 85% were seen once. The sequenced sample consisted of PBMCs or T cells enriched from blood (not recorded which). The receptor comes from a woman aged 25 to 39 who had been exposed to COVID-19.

CDR3 sequence: CASSMGQAYQPQHF. The CDR3 DNA is TGTGCCAGCAGCATGGGACAGGCTTATCAGCCCCAGCATTTT. The chain carries TRBV13 and TRBJ1-5, with 8 nucleotides matching TRBD1. The CDR3 totals 14 residues. V was clipped by 5 bases and J by 5 bases; unmatched bases: 5. Germline V gives CDR1 PRHDT, CDR2 FYEKMQ (reference sequence).